This T cell receptor beta chain derives from a study of blood T cell repertoires in COVID-19. Study-level information: Samples representing acute and convalescent COVID-19 were sourced from the United States, Italy and Spain. PBMCs, B-cell-depleted T cells, or T cells provided the cDNA or gDNA that made up the material.

Authors' analysis steps: Nucleated cell number was recorded as an estimate derived from reference gene primer amplification. The method was immunoSEQ multiplex PCR; TCRdb's version includes in-frame clones alone and lacks a portion of them. V, J and clone size were drawn from that table, and D and trimming were deduced from the DNA. This sample carries a few hundred thousand clones, about 84% of them seen once, and the ten largest clones take about 12%. CDR3 length: 19 residues. Germline V gene sequence: CDR1 SEHNR, CDR2 FQNEAQ (reference sequence). V was trimmed by 2 bases and J by 0 bases, leaving 23 bases between them.

The sequencing sample was made of peripheral blood. The TCR sequence derives from a man at least 80 years old with acute or convalescent COVID-19. The chain recombines TRBV7-9 with TRBJ2-7; tentatively, D is TRBD1 (5 bases). CDR3 protein: CASSLTWQGQSSSSYEQYF. For the CDR3, the DNA is TGTGCCAGCAGCTTAACGTGGCAGGGTCAGAGCTCGAGCTCCTACGAGCAGTACTTC.